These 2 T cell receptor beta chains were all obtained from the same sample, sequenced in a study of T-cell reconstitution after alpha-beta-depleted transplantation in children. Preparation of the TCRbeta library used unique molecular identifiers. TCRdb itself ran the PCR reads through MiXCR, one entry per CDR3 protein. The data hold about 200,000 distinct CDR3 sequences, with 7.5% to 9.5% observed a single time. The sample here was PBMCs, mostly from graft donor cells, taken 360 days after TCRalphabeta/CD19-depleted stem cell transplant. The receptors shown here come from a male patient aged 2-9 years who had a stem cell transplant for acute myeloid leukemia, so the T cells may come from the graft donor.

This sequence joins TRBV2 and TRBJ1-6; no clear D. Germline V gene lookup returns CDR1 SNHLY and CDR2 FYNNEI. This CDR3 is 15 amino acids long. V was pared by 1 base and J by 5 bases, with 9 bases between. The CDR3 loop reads CASSEEQTDNSPLHF. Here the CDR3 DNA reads TGTGCCAGCAGTGAAGAGCAGACCGATAATTCACCCCTCCACTTT.

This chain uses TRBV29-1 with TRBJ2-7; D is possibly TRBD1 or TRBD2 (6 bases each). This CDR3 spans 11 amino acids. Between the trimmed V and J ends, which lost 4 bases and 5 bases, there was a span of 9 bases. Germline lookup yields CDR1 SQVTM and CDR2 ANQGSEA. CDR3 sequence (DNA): TGCAGCGTTGCGGGGGCCGACGAGCAGTACTTC. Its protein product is CSVAGADEQYF.